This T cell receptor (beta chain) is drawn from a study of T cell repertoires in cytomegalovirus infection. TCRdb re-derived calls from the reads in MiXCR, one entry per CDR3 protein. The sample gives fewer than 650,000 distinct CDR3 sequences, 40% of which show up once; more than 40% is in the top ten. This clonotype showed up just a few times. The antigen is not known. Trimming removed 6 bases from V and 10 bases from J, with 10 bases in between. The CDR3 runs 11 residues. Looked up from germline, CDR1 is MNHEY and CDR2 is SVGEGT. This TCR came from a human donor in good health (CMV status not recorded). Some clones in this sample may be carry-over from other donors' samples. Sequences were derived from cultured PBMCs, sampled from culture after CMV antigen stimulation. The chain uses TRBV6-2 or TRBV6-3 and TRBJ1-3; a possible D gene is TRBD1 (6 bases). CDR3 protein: CASRRGETIYF. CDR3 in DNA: TGTGCCAGCAGAAGGGGGGAGACCATATATTTT.